This is a list of T cell receptor beta chains from one sample in a study of cytomegalovirus exposure and HLA in healthy donors. Clones were sequenced by immunoSEQ multiplex PCR, and TCRdb holds only the in-frame ones, with some missing. The sample includes some 95,000 clones, about four fifths of them seen just once. The material sequenced was PBMCs. These receptors all come from a woman aged 40 to 49 in good health and CMV-seronegative. The CDR3 runs from the conserved cysteine through the conserved F or W. D genes are given only for firm matches. A row's size may be missing; if present it is once, few, many or a size class.

v_call	j_call	d_call	clone_size	cdr3_nt	cdr3_aa
TRBV27	TRBJ1-1	TRBD1	NA	TGTGCCAGCAGTTTAGGACAGGGTGTTGAAGCTTTCTTT	CASSLGQGVEAFF
TRBV7-9	TRBJ1-3	TRBD1	NA	TGTGCCAGCAGCTTACGATACAGGGGGCTTAAGGGAAACACCATATATTTT	CASSLRYRGLKGNTIYF
TRBV6-5	TRBJ2-7	NA	NA	TGTGCCAGCAGTCAGAGACAGGATTACCCCTACGAGCAGTACTTC	CASSQRQDYPYEQYF
TRBV2	TRBJ1-1	NA	NA	TGTGCCAGCACCACCCGCAGGGCGAACACTGAAGCTTTCTTT	CASTTRRANTEAFF
TRBV4-1	TRBJ2-1	NA	few	TGCGCCAGCAGCCCTTCAGGGTTCTACAATGAGCAGTTCTTC	CASSPSGFYNEQFF
TRBV14	TRBJ2-5	TRBD1	few	TGTGCCAGCAGCCAAGATTTTAGGGGGCGAGAGACCCAGTACTTC	CASSQDFRGRETQYF
TRBV30	TRBJ2-7	TRBD1	NA	TGTGCCTGGAGTGTACATCAGGGGGTGGTATACGAGCAGTACTTC	CAWSVHQGVVYEQYF
TRBV7-8	TRBJ2-3	TRBD2	NA	TGTGCCAGCAGCCCCTACAGCGGGGGCCGCACAGATACGCAGTATTTT	CASSPYSGGRTDTQYF
TRBV25-1	TRBJ1-1	NA	NA	TGTGCCAGCAGCGAGAGGCGAGGGTTGCCTGAAGCTTTCTTT	CASSERRGLPEAFF
TRBV13	TRBJ2-1	TRBD1	NA	TGTGCCAGCAGCTTAGGGGGGACAGGGTCAAACAATGAGCAGTTCTTC	CASSLGGTGSNNEQFF
TRBV28	TRBJ2-7	NA	NA	TGTGCCAGCAGAAGACAGGCCTACGAGCAGTACTTC	CASRRQAYEQYF
TRBV7-6	TRBJ1-5	TRBD1	NA	TGTGCCAGCAGCTTAGAGGGACAGGGGGTACAGCCCCAGCATTTT	CASSLEGQGVQPQHF
TRBV9	TRBJ2-5	TRBD1	few	TGTGCCAGCAGCGTCGGTTCGGGACAGGGTGATAGGTACTTC	CASSVGSGQGDRYF
TRBV5-1	TRBJ2-1	TRBD2	NA	TGCGCCAGCAGCTTGGTAGCTAGCGGGGACAATGAGCAGTTCTTC	CASSLVASGDNEQFF
TRBV5-1	TRBJ2-7	NA	NA	TGCGCCAGCAGCGGCGGACAGATCCTGCAGTACTTC	CASSGGQILQYF
TRBV27	TRBJ2-7	TRBD1	NA	TGTGCCAGCAGTTTACAGGGGGCCTACGAGCAGTACTTC	CASSLQGAYEQYF
TRBV30	TRBJ2-3	NA	NA	TGTGCCTGGAGTGTACTAAGCACAGATACGCAGTATTTT	CAWSVLSTDTQYF
TRBV27	TRBJ1-2	NA	NA	TGTGCCAGCGGAGACAGCGACTATGGCTACACCTTC	CASGDSDYGYTF
TRBV7-6	TRBJ1-2	NA	few	TGTGCCAGCAGCCCCGGGAGCTATGGCTACACCTTC	CASSPGSYGYTF
TRBV27	TRBJ1-2	NA	few	TGTGCCAGCAGTCCCCCGGAGGGGGGCTACACCTTC	CASSPPEGGYTF
TRBV5-8	TRBJ1-4	NA	NA	TGTGCCAGCAGCTTGGCCGGGAGATGGAGAACGGAAAAACTGTTTTTT	CASSLAGRWRTEKLFF
TRBV5-6	TRBJ2-2	TRBD1	few	TGTGCCAGCACCGAAGCCGGGACAGGGCGGACCGGGGAGCTGTTTTTT	CASTEAGTGRTGELFF
TRBV4-1	TRBJ1-4	NA	NA	TGCGCCAGCAGCCAAGATCTTAGAAGGGGCGGGGCAACTAATGAAAAACTGTTTTTT	CASSQDLRRGGATNEKLFF
TRBV4-1	TRBJ2-7	TRBD1	NA	TGCGCCAGCAGCCACCCGGACAGGCCAAAGAACGAGCAGTACTTC	CASSHPDRPKNEQYF
TRBV5-1	TRBJ2-3	NA	NA	TGCGCCAGCAGCTTGGGCGCCACGAGGTTGACAGATACGCAGTATTTT	CASSLGATRLTDTQYF
TRBV7-3	TRBJ2-7	TRBD1	once	TGTGCCAGCAGCTCGACAGGGGGCTACGAGCAGTACTTC	CASSSTGGYEQYF
TRBV29-1	TRBJ1-2	NA	few	TGCAGCGTTTCCCAGGGGACCTATGGCTACACCTTC	CSVSQGTYGYTF
TRBV2	TRBJ1-2	NA	NA	TGTGCCAGCAGTATAGGGGATAACTATGGCTACACCTTC	CASSIGDNYGYTF
TRBV29-1	TRBJ2-3	NA	NA	TGCAGCGCTCTCCCGGGGTCCACAGATACGCAGTATTTT	CSALPGSTDTQYF